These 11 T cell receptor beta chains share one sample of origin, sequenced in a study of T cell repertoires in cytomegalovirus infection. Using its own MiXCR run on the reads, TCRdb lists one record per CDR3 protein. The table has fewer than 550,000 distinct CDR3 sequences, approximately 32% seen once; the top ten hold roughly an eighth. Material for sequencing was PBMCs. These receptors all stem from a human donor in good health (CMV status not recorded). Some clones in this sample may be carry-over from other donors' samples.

CDR3 sequence (DNA): TGCAGCGTTGACGGACGGAACACCGGGGAGCTGTTTTTT. Its translation is CSVDGRNTGELFF. The genes are TRBV29-1 and TRBJ2-2; D remains ambiguous. Trimming stripped 3 bases from V and 1 base from J, with 6 bases between. The CDR3 totals 13 residues. Germline V CDR1 and CDR2: SQVTM, ANQGSEA.

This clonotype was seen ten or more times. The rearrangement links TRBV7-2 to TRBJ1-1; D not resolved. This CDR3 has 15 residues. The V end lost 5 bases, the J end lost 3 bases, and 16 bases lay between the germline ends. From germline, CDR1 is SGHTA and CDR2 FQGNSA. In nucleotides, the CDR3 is TGTGCCAGCAGCGCCCGCCGGGTGTTATACACTGAAGCTTTCTTT. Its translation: CASSARRVLYTEAFF. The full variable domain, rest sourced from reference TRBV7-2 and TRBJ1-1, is GAGVSQSPSNKVTEKGKDVELRCDPISGHTALYWYRQSLGQGLEFLIYFQGNSAPDKSGLPSDRFSAERTGGSVSTLTIQRTQQEDSAVYLCASSARRVLYTEAFFGQGTRLTVV.

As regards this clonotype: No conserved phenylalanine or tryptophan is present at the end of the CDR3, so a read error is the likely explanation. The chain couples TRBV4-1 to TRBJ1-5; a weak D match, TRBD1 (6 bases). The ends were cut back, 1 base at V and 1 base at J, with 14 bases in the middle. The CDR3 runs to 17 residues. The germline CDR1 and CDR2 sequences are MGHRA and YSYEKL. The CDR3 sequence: CASSQGGHTKSNQPQHL. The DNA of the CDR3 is TGCGCCAGCAGCCAAGGGGGGCATACCAAGAGCAATCAGCCCCAGCATTTG.

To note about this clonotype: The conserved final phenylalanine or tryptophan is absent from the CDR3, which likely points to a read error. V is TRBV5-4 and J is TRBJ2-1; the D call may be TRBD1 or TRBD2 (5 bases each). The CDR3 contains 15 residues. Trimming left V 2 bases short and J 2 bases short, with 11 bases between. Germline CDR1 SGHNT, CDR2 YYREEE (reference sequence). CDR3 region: CASSFEGRAYNEQFL. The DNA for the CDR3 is TGTGCCAGCAGCTTTGAGGGGAGAGCCTACAATGAGCAGTTCTTA.

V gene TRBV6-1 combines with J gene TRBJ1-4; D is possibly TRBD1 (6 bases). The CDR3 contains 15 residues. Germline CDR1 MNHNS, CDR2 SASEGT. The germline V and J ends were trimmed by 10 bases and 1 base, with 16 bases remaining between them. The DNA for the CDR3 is TGTGCCATTCAGAAGGGGGACCAAACTAATGAAAAACTGTTTTTT. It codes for CAIQKGDQTNEKLFF.

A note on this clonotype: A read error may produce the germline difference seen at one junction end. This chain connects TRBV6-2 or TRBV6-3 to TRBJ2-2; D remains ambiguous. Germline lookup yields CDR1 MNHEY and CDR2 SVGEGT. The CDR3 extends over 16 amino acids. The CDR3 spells CARSTGLIANTGELFF. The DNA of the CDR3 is TGTGCCCGCAGTACCGGCCTAATCGCGAACACCGGGGAGCTGTTTTTT.

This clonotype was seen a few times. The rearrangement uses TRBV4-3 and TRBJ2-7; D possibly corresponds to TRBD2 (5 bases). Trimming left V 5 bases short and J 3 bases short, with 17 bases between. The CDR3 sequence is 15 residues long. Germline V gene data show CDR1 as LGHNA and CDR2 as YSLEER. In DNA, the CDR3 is TGCGCCAGCAGCTCCGAACGGGATTTTTTCTACGAGCAGTACTTC. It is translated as CASSSERDFFYEQYF.

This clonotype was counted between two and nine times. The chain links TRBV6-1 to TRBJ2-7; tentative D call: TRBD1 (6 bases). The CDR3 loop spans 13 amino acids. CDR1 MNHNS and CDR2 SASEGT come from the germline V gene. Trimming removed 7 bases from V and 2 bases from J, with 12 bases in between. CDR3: CASTNRETYEQYF. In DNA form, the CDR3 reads TGTGCCAGCACTAACAGGGAAACCTACGAGCAGTACTTC.

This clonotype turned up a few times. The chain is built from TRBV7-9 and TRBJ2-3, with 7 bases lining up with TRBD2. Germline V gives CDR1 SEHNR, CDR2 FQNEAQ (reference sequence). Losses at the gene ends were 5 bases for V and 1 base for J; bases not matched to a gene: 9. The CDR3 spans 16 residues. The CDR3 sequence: CASSGVIAGGTDTQYF. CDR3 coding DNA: TGTGCCAGCAGCGGCGTAATCGCGGGAGGCACAGATACGCAGTATTTT.

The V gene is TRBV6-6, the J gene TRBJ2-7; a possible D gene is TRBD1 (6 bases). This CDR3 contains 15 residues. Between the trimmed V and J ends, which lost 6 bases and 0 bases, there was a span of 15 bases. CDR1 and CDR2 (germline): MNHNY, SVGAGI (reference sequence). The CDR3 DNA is TGTGCCAGCAGCCGCAGGGGATCCGGCTCCTACGAGCAGTACTTC. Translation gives CASSRRGSGSYEQYF.

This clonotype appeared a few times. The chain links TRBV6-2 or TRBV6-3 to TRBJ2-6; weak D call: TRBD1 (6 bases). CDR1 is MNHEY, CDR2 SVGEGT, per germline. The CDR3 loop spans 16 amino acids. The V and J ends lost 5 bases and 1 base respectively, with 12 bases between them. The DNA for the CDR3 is TGTGCCAGCAGTGGACACAGGGAATCTGGGGCCAACGTCCTGACTTTC. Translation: CASSGHRESGANVLTF.